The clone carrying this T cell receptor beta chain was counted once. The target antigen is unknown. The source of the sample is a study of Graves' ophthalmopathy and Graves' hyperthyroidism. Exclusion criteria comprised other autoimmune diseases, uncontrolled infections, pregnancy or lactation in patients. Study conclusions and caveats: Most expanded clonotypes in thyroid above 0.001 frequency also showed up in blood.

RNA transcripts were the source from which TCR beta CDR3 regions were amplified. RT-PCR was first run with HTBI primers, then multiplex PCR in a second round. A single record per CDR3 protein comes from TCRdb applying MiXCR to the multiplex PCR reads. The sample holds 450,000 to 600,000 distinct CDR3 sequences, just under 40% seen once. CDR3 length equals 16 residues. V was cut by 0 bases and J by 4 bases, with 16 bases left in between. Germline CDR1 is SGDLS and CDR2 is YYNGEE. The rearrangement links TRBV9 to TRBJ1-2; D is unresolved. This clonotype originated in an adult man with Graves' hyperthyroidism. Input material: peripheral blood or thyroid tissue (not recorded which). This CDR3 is CASSVGRAGEGYGYTF. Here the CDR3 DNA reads TGTGCCAGCAGCGTAGGAAGAGCGGGAGAAGGCTATGGCTACACCTTC.